A single sample is the source of the 12 T cell receptor beta chains below, sequenced in a study of T cell responses to AZD1222 COVID-19 vaccine. This table comes from immunoSEQ multiplex PCR, and its TCRdb copy is limited to in-frame clones, with some not included. Of some 170,000 clones in the sample, about 92% were seen once. This sample comprised peripheral blood, obtained on day 0 of AZD1222 vaccination. The receptors originated from an adult in good health.

This sequence joins TRBV7-8 and TRBJ1-2, with D possibly matching TRBD1 (6 bases). This CDR3 is 17 amino acids long. Germline CDR1 and CDR2: SGHVS and FQNEAQ. Deletions cut 2 bases from V and 0 bases from J, with 16 bases between. CDR3 in DNA: TGTGCCAGCAGCTTAAGGACAGAAATTAGACCTAACTATGGCTACACCTTC. This translates into CASSLRTEIRPNYGYTF.

The V gene is TRBV27, the J gene TRBJ2-2; D ambiguous. The CDR3 runs 12 residues. Germline V gene data show CDR1 as MNHEY and CDR2 as SMNVEV (reference sequence). Deletions cut 6 bases from V and 6 bases from J, with 8 bases between. CDR3 region: CASRRGAGELFF. The CDR3 DNA reads as TGTGCCAGCAGGAGAGGAGCCGGGGAGCTGTTTTTT.

The chain carries TRBV11-2 and TRBJ1-5, with unresolved D. Germline values: CDR1 SGHAT, CDR2 FQNNGV. This CDR3 comprises 15 residues. Trimming removed 0 bases at V and 5 bases at J, with 11 bases between. CDR3 protein: CASSLDPGPYQPQHF. The CDR3 nucleotides read TGTGCCAGCAGCTTAGATCCCGGGCCGTATCAGCCCCAGCATTTT.

This clone turned up a few times. The chain couples TRBV2 to TRBJ2-7; 7 positions match TRBD1. This CDR3 comprises 12 residues. Germline CDR1 and CDR2: SNHLY and FYNNEI. Germline trimming cut 9 bases from V and 2 bases from J; bases unmatched to any gene: 4. The CDR3: CASGQAAYEQYF. CDR3 coding DNA: TGTGCCAGTGGACAGGCTGCCTACGAGCAGTACTTC.

This sequence joins TRBV5-6 and TRBJ2-5; 7 bases line up with TRBD1. V lost 0 bases to trimming and J lost 7 bases; unmatched junction nucleotides: 6. The CDR3 consists of 14 residues. Per the germline V gene, CDR1 is SGHDT and CDR2 is YYEEEE. The CDR3 region has the DNA TGTGCCAGCAGCTTGGAGACAGGGCGGGTGACCCAGTACTTC. Translated: CASSLETGRVTQYF.

V usage is TRBV27 and J usage is TRBJ1-1; D not resolved. This CDR3 is built from 13 residues. Trimming removed 8 bases at V and 4 bases at J, with 14 bases between. CDR1 and CDR2 from the germline V gene are MNHEY and SMNVEV (reference sequence). This CDR3 is CASPIARCTEAFF. CDR3 DNA: TGTGCCAGCCCGATAGCTCGATGCACTGAAGCTTTCTTT.

The chain employs TRBV19 and TRBJ1-6; D uncertain. The germline V gene has CDR1 LNHDA and CDR2 SQIVND (reference sequence). Trimming took off 3 bases at V and 10 bases at J, with 7 bases between the two ends. CDR3 length equals 12 residues. For the CDR3, the DNA is TGTGCCAGTAGTATTGGTGGCTCACCCCTCCACTTT. Amino acid sequence: CASSIGGSPLHF.

The rearrangement joins TRBV19 to TRBJ1-5; D not certain. With 6 bases removed from V and 10 bases from J, the gap between germline ends came to 19 bases. The CDR3 runs to 14 residues. Looked up from germline, CDR1 is LNHDA and CDR2 is SQIVND (reference sequence). The CDR3 loop is CASSSGTLDSPQHF. The CDR3 nucleotides read TGTGCCAGTAGCTCAGGAACTCTTGACTCACCCCAGCATTTT.

This clone has only one observation. The rearrangement joins TRBV18 to TRBJ2-1, with TRBD2 matching 11 bases. CDR1 is KGHSH and CDR2 is LQKENI in the germline V gene. The CDR3 is 15 residues long. Trimming cost V 0 bases and J 6 bases; bases outside gene matches: 1. The DNA for the CDR3 is TGTGCCAGCTCACCACCGCTAGCGGGGGGCAATGAGCAGTTCTTC. Translated, it gives CASSPPLAGGNEQFF.

J is TRBJ2-3 and V is TRBV14, with D unresolved. The CDR3 contains 14 residues. In germline, CDR1 is SGHDN, CDR2 FVKESK. V lost 2 bases to trimming and J lost 2 bases, with 8 bases between them. CDR3 residues: CASSQLFYTDTQYF. CDR3 DNA: TGTGCCAGCAGCCAACTGTTCTACACAGATACGCAGTATTTT.

The chain combines TRBV5-1 with TRBJ2-5; perhaps D is TRBD1 or TRBD2 (5 bases each). The CDR3 spans 14 residues. Germline CDR1 reads SGHRS; CDR2 reads YFSETQ. V was shortened by 2 bases and J by 0 bases, with 8 bases between the two germline ends. The CDR3 is CASSFMGDQETQYF. The CDR3 nucleotides are TGCGCCAGCAGCTTTATGGGGGACCAAGAGACCCAGTACTTC. The full variable domain, rest sourced from reference TRBV5-1 and TRBJ2-5, is KAGVTQTPRYLIKTRGQQVTLSCSPISGHRSVSWYQQTPGQGLQFLFEYFSETQRNKGNFPGRFSGRQFSNSRSEMNVSTLELGDSALYLCASSFMGDQETQYFGPGTRLLVL.

The chain joins TRBV20-1 to TRBJ1-5; 8 nucleotides agree with TRBD1. V was pared by 3 bases and J by 5 bases, with 6 bases of the junction left unmatched. The CDR3 length is 14 residues. Germline CDR1 is DFQATT and CDR2 is SNEGSKA (reference sequence). The CDR3 nucleotides are TGCAGTGCTAGTAGTCAGGGGGCTTATCAGCCCCAGCATTTT. Its protein product is CSASSQGAYQPQHF.